This paragraph covers one T cell receptor (beta chain) sequence. The record originates from a study of blood T cell repertoires in COVID-19. The CDR3 sequence is 17 residues long. Germline V gives CDR1 SGHTA, CDR2 FQGTGA. The trim removed 5 bases at V and 6 bases at J, leaving 12 bases unmatched. Measured with immunoSEQ multiplex PCR; TCRdb has only the in-frame clones, and not every one. The repertoire includes around 99,000 clones, around 83% of them detected once, and 4% to 5.5% sits in the top ten. The source of this sequence is a man aged 70-80 years with acute or convalescent COVID-19. Sequencing input: peripheral blood. The chain combines TRBV7-3 with TRBJ2-1; 11 nucleotides agree with TRBD2. The DNA of the CDR3 is TGTGCCAGCAGCCTTAAAGGGGTAGCGGGGGGGCGCAATGAGCAGTTCTTC. Protein: CASSLKGVAGGRNEQFF.